This TCR beta chain was captured in a study of CD8 T cells in Susac syndrome. Patients with Susac syndrome met diagnostic criteria defined recently for definite or probable disease. The authors negatively isolated CD8+ and CD4+ T cells and FACS-enriched TEMRA cells. Reverse transcription used roughly 0.5 to 1 ug RNA and random hexamers. TCRdb recomputed calls from the immunoSEQ multiplex PCR reads with MiXCR, one row per CDR3 protein. The table shows about 76,000 distinct CDR3 sequences, with approximately 93% occurring only once. Trimming took 0 bases from V and 7 from J, leaving 16 bases between them. CDR1 and CDR2 (germline): SGHDT, YYEEEE. The CDR3 contains 16 residues.

The sequenced sample was CD8+ T cells from PBMCs. The origin of this receptor is a human donor with Susac syndrome. The rearrangement joins TRBV5-6 to TRBJ2-2; D might be TRBD2 (6 bases). CDR3 coding DNA: TGTGCCAGCAGCTTGGGTGGAGGGGCGCCGCGCGGGGAGCTGTTTTTT. As protein: CASSLGGGAPRGELFF.